The clone carrying this T cell receptor (beta chain) was detected only once. Reverse transcription of 0.5 to 1 ug RNA used random hexamers. Amplification of TCR beta CDR3 across 54 Vbeta and 13 Jbeta was performed with immunoSEQ multiplex PCR. TCRdb analysed the immunoSEQ multiplex PCR reads with MiXCR anew, one entry per CDR3 protein. This sample has 100,000 to 150,000 distinct CDR3 sequences; roughly 94% occur once, and the top ten carry 0.095% to 0.15%. This entry is derived from a study of CD8 T cells in Susac syndrome. The clonotype was recovered from a human donor with multiple sclerosis. Specimen: CD4+ T cells from PBMCs.

For the CDR3, the DNA is TGTGCCTGGAGTGGTGACAGGGGCTACGAGCAGTACTTC. As protein: CAWSGDRGYEQYF. The chain uses TRBV30 and TRBJ2-7; 8 bases line up with TRBD1. V gave up 1 base and J gave up 3 bases; unmatched junction bases: 2. Germline CDR1 GTSNPN, CDR2 SVGIG (reference sequence). The length of the CDR3 is 13 residues.